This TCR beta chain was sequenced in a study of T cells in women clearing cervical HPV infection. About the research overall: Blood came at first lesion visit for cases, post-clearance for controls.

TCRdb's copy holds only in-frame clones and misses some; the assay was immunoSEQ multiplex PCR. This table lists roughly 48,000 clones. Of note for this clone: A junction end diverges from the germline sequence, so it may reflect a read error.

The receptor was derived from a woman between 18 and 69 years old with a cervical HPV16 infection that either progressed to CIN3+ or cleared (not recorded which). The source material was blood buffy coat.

CDR3 in amino acids: CASSSPGDNYYGYTF. CDR3 DNA, as far as it was read: TGTGCCAGCAGTAGCCCCGGGGACAACTACTACGGC. The chain employs TRBV28 and TRBJ1-2; D might be TRBD1 (6 bases). The CDR3 goes on 3 residues after the read ends, and that part is filled in from the germline J gene. The CDR3 covers 15 residues. Germline-derived CDR1 and CDR2 are MDHEN and SYDVKM.